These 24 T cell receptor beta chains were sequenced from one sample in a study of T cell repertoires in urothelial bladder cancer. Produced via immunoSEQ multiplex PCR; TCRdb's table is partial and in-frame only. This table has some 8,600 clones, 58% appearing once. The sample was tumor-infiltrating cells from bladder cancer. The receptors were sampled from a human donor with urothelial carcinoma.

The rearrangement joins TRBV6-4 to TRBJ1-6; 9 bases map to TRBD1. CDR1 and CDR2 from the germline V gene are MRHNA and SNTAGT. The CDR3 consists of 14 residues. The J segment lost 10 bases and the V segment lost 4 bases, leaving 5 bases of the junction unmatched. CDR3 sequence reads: CASSVGTGYSPLHF. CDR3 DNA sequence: TGTGCCAGCAGTGTGGGGACAGGGTACTCACCCCTCCACTTT.

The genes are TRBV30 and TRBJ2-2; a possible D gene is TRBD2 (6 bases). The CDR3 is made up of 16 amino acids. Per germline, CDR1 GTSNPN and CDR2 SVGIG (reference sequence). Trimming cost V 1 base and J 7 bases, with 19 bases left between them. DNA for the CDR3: TGTGCCTGGAGTGAGGGGACCCCCGGGGGTGTCGGGGAGCTGTTTTTT. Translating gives CAWSEGTPGGVGELFF.

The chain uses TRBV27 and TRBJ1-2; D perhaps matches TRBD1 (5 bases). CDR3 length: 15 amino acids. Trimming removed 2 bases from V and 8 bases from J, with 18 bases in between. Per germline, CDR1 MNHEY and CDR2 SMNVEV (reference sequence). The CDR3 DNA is TGTGCCAGCAGTTTAGGCTACGGGACTGAAGGCGGCTACACCTTC. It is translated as CASSLGYGTEGGYTF.

The CDR3 nucleotides are TGTGCCAGTAGTACTACAGGGCCAGATACGCAGTATTTT. It translates to CASSTTGPDTQYF. This sequence joins TRBV19 and TRBJ2-3, with a possible D match to TRBD1 (6 bases). The ends were cut back, 4 bases at V and 4 bases at J, with 9 bases in the middle. The CDR3 length is 13 residues. Germline values: CDR1 LNHDA, CDR2 SQIVND (reference sequence).

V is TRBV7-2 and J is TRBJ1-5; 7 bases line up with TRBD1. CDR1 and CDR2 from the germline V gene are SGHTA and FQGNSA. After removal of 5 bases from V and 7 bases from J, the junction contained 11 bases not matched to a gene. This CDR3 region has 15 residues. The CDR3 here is CASSREEGAGQPQHF. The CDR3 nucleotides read TGTGCCAGCAGCAGAGAGGAGGGGGCAGGACAGCCCCAGCATTTT.

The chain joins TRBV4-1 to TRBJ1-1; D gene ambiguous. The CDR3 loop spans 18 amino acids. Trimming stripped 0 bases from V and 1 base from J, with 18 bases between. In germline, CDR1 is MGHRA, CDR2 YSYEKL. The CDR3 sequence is CASSQDTRRADPNTEAFF. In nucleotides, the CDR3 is TGCGCCAGCAGCCAAGACACGAGGAGGGCAGACCCGAACACTGAAGCTTTCTTT.

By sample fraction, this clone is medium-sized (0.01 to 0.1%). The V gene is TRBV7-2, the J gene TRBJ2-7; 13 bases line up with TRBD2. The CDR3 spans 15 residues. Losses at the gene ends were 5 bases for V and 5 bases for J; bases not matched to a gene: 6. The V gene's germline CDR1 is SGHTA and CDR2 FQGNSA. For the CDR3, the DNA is TGTGCCAGCAGCCCAACTAGCGGGGGGGTCCACGAGCAGTACTTC. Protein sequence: CASSPTSGGVHEQYF.

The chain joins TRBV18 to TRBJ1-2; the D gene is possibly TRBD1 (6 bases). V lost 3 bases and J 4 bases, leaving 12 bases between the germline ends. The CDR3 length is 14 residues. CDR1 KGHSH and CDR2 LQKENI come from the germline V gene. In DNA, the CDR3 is TGTGCCAGCTCACCTTTACAGGGAGGCTATGGCTACACCTTC. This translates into CASSPLQGGYGYTF. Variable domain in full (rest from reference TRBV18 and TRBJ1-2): NAGVMQNPRHLVRRRGQEARLRCSPMKGHSHVYWYRQLPEEGLKFMVYLQKENIIDESGMPKERFSAEFPKEGPSILRIQQVVRGDSAAYFCASSPLQGGYGYTFGSGTRLTVV.

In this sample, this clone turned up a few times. CDR3 sequence reads: CASTGPRDRVYEQYF. The CDR3 coding sequence is TGTGCCAGCACCGGACCCCGGGACAGGGTTTACGAGCAGTACTTC. This sequence joins TRBV28 and TRBJ2-7; 9 positions match TRBD1. V lost 7 bases to trimming and J lost 4 bases; unmatched junction nucleotides: 11. Germline CDR1 is MDHEN and CDR2 is SYDVKM. CDR3 size: 15 residues.

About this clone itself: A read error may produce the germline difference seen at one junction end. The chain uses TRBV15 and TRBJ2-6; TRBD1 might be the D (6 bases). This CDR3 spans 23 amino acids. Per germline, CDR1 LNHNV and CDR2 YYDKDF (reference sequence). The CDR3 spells CATSRANWVTRDTGRSVANVLTF. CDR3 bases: TGTGCCACCAGCAGAGCTAATTGGGTAACCCGGGACACAGGGCGCTCTGTGGCCAACGTCCTGACTTTC.

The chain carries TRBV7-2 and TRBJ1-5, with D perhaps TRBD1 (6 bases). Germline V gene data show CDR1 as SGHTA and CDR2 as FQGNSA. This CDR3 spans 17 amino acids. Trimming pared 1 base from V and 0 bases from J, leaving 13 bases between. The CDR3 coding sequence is TGTGCCAGCAGCTTAGGGCAGGGGACCTATAGCAATCAGCCCCAGCATTTT. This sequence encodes CASSLGQGTYSNQPQHF.

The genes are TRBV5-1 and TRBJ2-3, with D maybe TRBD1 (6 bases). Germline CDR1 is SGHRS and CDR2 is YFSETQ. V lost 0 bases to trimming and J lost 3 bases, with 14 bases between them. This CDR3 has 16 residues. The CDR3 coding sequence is TGCGCCAGCAGCTTGGCCAACAGGGTGTGGACAGATACGCAGTATTTT. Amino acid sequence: CASSLANRVWTDTQYF. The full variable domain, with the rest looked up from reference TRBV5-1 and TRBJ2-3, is KAGVTQTPRYLIKTRGQQVTLSCSPISGHRSVSWYQQTPGQGLQFLFEYFSETQRNKGNFPGRFSGRQFSNSRSEMNVSTLELGDSALYLCASSLANRVWTDTQYFGPGTRLTVL.

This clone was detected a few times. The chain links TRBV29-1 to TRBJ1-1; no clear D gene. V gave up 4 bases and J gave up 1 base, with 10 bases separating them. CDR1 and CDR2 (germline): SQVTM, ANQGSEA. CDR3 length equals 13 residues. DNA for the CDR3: TGCAGCGTTGCGAAGGGAGAGAACACTGAAGCTTTCTTT. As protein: CSVAKGENTEAFF.

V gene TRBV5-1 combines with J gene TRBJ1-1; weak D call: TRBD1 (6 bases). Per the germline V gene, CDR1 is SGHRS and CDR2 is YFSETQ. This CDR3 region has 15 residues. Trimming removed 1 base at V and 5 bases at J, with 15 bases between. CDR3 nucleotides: TGCGCCAGCAGCTTGACAGGGAACTTATATACTGAAGCTTTCTTT. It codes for CASSLTGNLYTEAFF.

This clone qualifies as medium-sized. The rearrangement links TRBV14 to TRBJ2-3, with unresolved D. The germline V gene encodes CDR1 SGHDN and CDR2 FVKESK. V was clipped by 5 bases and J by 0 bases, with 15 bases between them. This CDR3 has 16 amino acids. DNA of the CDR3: TGTGCCAGCAGCTTATCTGAGGTTCGGAGCACAGATACGCAGTATTTT. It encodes CASSLSEVRSTDTQYF.

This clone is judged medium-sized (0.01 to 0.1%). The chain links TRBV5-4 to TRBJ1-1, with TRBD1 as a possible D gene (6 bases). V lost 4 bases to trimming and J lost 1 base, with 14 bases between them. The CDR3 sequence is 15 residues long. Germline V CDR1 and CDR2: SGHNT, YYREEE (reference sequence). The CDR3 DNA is TGTGCCAGCAGCCAGCGACAGGAAAAGAACACTGAAGCTTTCTTT. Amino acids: CASSQRQEKNTEAFF. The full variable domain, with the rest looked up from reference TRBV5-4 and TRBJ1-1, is ETGVTQSPTHLIKTRGQQVTLRCSSQSGHNTVSWYQQALGQGPQFIFQYYREEENGRGNFPPRFSGLQFPNYSSELNVNALELDDSALYLCASSQRQEKNTEAFFGQGTRLTVV.

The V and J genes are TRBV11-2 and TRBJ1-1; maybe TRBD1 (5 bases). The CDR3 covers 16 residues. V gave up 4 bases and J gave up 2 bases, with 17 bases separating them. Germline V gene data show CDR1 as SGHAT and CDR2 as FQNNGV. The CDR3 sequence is CASSSGGPRANTEAFF. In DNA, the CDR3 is TGTGCCAGCAGCTCCGGCGGGCCCAGGGCCAACACTGAAGCTTTCTTT.

CDR3 in amino acids: CAISESTGAGTNEKLFF. CDR3 bases: TGTGCCATCAGTGAGTCGACCGGGGCGGGGACTAATGAAAAACTGTTTTTT. The chain employs TRBV10-3 and TRBJ1-4; possible D gene TRBD1, 5 bases. This CDR3 spans 17 amino acids. Germline V lookup: CDR1 ENHRY, CDR2 SYGVKD. The V end lost 0 bases, the J end lost 2 bases, and 13 bases lay between the germline ends.

Here the CDR3 DNA reads TGTGCCAGCAGCTTGGACAGGCCGGGCGGCTACACCTTC. Amino acid sequence: CASSLDRPGGYTF. The chain has TRBV7-2 and TRBJ1-2; 7 nucleotides agree with TRBD1. The V segment lost 3 bases and the J segment 8 bases; nucleotides outside the gene matches: 6. Germline CDR1 is SGHTA and CDR2 is FQGNSA. This CDR3 has 13 amino acids. The whole variable domain, remainder taken from reference TRBV7-2 and TRBJ1-2, is GAGVSQSPSNKVTEKGKDVELRCDPISGHTALYWYRQSLGQGLEFLIYFQGNSAPDKSGLPSDRFSAERTGGSVSTLTIQRTQQEDSAVYLCASSLDRPGGYTFGSGTRLTVV.

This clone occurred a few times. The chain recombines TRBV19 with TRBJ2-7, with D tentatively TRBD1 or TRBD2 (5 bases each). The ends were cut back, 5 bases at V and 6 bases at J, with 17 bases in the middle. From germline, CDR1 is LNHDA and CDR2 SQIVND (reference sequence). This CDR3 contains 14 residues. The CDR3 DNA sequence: TGTGCCAGTAGTCCCCACCTAGGGACGAGCGAGCAGTACTTC. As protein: CASSPHLGTSEQYF.

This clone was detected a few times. The DNA of the CDR3 is TGCGCCAGCAGCCTCATGACAGGGGGAGGAGGAGCTGAAGCTTTCTTT. It is translated as CASSLMTGGGGAEAFF. The rearrangement links TRBV5-1 to TRBJ1-1, with 9 bases identical to TRBD1. Germline CDR1 and CDR2: SGHRS and YFSETQ. The CDR3 has 16 residues. The junction had 13 bases not matched to a gene; V was cut back by 4 bases and J by 6 bases.

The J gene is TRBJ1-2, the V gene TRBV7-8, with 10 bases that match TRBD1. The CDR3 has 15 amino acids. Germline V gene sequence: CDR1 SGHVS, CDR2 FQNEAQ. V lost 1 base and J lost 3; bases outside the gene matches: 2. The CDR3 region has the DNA TGTGCCAGCAGCTTAGGACAGGGGGCTGACTATGGCTACACCTTC. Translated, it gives CASSLGQGADYGYTF.

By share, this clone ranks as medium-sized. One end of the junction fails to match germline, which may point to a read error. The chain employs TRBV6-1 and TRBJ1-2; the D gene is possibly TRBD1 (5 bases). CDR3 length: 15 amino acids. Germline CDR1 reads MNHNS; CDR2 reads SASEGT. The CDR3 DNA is TGTGCCAGCAGTGGCCAGCGGGCCGGGGACTACGGCTACACCTTC. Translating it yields CASSGQRAGDYGYTF.

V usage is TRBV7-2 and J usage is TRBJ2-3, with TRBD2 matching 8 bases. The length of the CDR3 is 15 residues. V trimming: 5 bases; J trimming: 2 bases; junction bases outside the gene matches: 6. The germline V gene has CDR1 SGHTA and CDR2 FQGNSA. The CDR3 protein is CASSVSGAPTDTQYF. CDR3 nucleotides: TGTGCCAGCAGCGTTAGCGGGGCCCCCACAGATACGCAGTATTTT.